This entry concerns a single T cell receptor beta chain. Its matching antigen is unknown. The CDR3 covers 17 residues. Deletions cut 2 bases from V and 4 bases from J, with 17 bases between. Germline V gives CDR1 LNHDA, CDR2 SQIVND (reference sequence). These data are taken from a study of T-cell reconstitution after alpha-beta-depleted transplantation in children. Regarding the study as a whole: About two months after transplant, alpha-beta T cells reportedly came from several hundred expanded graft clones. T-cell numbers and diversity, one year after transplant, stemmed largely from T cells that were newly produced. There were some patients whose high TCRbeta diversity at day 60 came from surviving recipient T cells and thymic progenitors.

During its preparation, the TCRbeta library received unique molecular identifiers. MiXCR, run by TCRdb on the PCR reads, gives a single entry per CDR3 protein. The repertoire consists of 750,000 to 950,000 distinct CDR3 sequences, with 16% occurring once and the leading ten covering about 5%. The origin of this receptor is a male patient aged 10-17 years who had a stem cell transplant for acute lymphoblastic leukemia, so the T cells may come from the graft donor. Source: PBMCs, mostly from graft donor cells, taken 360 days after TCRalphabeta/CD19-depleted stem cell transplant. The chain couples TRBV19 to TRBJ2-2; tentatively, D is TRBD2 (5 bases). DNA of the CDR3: TGTGCCAGTAGTATAATACGGCGGGTGTATGGCACCGGGGAGCTGTTTTTT. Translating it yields CASSIIRRVYGTGELFF.